This TCR beta chain was recovered during a study of HIV-infected children after antiretroviral therapy interruption. Study information: Weeks 0, 48 and 150 were sampled under continuous treatment.

This CDR3 spans 13 amino acids. Germline V CDR1 and CDR2: SGHTA, FQGTGA. Trimming pared 0 bases from V and 2 bases from J, leaving 3 bases between. Treatment indicated: PENTA 11 planned treatment interruption arm or continuous ART arm. Participants had taken at least three-drug ART for at least 24 weeks. From thawed PBMCs, naive CD4+ CD45RA+ CD45RO- T cells were sorted. This clonotype was detected ten times or more. The TCR library was built from RNA with a 3' RACE protocol and unique molecular identifiers. A single record per CDR3 protein comes from TCRdb applying MiXCR to the 3' RACE reads. The sample consists of fewer than 100,000 distinct CDR3 sequences, about 6.9% of them appearing once.

This sample comprised CD45RA+ CD4+ T cells from PBMCs, pooled from several time points, obtained from a donor given antiretroviral therapy, either interrupted or continuous. Subset in this sample: naive CD4+ CD45RA+ CD45RO- T cells. The chain carries TRBV7-3 and TRBJ2-3; D remains unclear. The receptor was isolated from a pool of human donors with HIV. CDR3 in amino acids: CASSLTITDTQYF. Here the CDR3 DNA reads TGTGCCAGCAGCTTAACAATCACAGATACGCAGTATTTT.